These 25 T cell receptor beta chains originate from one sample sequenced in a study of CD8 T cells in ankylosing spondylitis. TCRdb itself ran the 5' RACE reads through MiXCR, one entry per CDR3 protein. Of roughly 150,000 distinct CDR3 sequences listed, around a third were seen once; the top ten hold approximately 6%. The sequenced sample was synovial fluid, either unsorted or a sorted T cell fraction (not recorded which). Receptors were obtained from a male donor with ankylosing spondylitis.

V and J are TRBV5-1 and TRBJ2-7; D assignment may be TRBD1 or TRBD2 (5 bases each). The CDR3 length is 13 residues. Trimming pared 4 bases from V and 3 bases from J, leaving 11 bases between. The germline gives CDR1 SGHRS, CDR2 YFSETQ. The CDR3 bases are TGCGCCAGCAGCGACCATGGGGGCTACGAGCAGTACTTC. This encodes CASSDHGGYEQYF.

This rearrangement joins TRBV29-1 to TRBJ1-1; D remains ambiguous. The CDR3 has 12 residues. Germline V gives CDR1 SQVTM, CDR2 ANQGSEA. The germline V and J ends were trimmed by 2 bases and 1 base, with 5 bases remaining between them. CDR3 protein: CSVERGNTEAFF. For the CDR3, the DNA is TGCAGCGTTGAACGGGGGAACACTGAAGCTTTCTTT.

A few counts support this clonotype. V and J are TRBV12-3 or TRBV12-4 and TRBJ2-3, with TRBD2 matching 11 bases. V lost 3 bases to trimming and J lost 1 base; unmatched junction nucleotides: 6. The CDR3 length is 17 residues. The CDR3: CASSFPSGGLGTDTQYF. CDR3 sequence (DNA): TGTGCCAGCAGTTTTCCTAGCGGGGGGCTCGGCACAGATACGCAGTATTTT.

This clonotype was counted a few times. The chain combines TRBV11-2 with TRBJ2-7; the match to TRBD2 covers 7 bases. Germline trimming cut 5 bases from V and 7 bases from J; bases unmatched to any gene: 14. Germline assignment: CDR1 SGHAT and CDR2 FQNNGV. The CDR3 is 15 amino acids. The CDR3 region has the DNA TGTGCCAGCAGCCTACTGACTAGCTCGGGTTCGGAGCAGTACTTC. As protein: CASSLLTSSGSEQYF.

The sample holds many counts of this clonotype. The CDR3 here is CASSFGTATRKGYTF. CDR3 DNA: TGTGCCAGCAGTTTCGGGACAGCAACACGGAAGGGCTACACCTTC. This chain uses TRBV12-3 or TRBV12-4 with TRBJ1-2, with TRBD1 matching 7 bases. Trimming took 3 bases from V and 8 from J; bases not matched to a gene: 12. The CDR3 runs to 15 residues.

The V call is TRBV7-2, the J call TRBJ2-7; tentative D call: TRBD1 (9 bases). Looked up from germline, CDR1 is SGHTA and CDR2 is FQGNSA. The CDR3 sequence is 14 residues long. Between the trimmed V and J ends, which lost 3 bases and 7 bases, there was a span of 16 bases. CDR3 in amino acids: CASSLDRGGGEQYF. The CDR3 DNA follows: TGTGCCAGCAGCTTGGACAGGGGCGGGGGGGAGCAGTACTTC.

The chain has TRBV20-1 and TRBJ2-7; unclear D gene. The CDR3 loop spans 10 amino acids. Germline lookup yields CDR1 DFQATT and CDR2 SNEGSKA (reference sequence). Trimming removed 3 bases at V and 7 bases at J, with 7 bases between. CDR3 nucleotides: TGCAGTGCTAGGATTGGAGAGCAGTACTTC. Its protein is CSARIGEQYF.

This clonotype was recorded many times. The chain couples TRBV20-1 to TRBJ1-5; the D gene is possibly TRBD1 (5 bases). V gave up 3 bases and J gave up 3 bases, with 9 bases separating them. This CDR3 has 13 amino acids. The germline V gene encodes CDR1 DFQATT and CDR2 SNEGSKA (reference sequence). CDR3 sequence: CSASWDPNQPQHF. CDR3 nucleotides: TGCAGTGCTAGCTGGGACCCCAATCAGCCCCAGCATTTT.

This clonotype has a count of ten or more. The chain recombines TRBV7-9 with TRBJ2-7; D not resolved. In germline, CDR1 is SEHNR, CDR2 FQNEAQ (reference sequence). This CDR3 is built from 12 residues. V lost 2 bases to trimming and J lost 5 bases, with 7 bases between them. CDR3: CASSLNSHEQYF. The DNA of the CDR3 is TGTGCCAGCAGCTTAAATTCCCACGAGCAGTACTTC.

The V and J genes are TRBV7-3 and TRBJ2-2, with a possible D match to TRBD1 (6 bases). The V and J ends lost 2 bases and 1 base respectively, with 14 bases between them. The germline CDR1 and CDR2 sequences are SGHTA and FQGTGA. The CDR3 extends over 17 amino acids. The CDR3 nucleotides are TGTGCCAGCAGCTTACATAGTTTGACAGGGAACACCGGGGAGCTGTTTTTT. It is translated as CASSLHSLTGNTGELFF.

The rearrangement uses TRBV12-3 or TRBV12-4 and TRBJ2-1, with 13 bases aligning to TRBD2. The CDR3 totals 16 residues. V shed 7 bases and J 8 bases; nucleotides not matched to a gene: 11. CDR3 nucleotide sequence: TGTGCCAGCATCCTCTCACTAGCGGGGGGGAGAGATGAGCAGTTCTTC. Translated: CASILSLAGGRDEQFF.

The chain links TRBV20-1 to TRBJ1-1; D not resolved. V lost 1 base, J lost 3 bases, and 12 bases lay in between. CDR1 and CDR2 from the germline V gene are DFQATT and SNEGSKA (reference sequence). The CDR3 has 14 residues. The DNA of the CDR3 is TGCAGTGCTAGAGGCCTGGGGTGGGACACTGAAGCTTTCTTT. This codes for CSARGLGWDTEAFF.

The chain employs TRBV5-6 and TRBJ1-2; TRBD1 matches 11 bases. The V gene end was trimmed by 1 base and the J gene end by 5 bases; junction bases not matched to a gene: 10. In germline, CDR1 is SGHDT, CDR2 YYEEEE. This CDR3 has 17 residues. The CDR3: CASSLFSTGTGGYGYTF. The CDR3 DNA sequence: TGTGCCAGCAGCTTGTTTTCGACCGGGACAGGGGGATATGGCTACACCTTC.

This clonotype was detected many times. CDR3 region: CSAHKDTEAFF. Here the CDR3 DNA reads TGCAGTGCTCACAAGGACACTGAAGCTTTCTTT. V and J are TRBV20-1 and TRBJ1-1, with D unclear. V was trimmed by 5 bases and J by 3 bases, leaving 7 bases between them. CDR1 DFQATT and CDR2 SNEGSKA come from the germline V gene (reference sequence). This CDR3 contains 11 residues.

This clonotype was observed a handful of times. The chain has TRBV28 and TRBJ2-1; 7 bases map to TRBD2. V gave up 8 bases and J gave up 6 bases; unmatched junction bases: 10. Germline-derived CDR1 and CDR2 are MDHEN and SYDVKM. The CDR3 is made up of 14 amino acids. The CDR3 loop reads CASSSAGVANEQFF. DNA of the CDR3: TGTGCCAGCTCTTCGGCGGGAGTTGCCAATGAGCAGTTCTTC.

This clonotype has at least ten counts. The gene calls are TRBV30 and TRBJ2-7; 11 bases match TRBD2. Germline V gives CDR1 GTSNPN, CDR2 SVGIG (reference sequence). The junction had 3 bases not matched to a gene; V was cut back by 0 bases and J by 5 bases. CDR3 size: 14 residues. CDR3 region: CAWSVTSGRDEQYF. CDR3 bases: TGTGCCTGGAGTGTAACTAGCGGGAGAGACGAGCAGTACTTC.

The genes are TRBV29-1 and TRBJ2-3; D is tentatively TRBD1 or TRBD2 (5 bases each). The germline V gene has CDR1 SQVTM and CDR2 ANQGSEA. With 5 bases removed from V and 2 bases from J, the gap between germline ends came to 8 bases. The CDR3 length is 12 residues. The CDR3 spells CSVRGNTDTQYF. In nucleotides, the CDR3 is TGCAGCGTTCGGGGCAACACAGATACGCAGTATTTT.

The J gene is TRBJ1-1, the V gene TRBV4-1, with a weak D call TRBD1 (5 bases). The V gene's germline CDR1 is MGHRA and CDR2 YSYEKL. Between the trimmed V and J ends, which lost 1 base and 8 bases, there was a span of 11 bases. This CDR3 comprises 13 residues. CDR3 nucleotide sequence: TGCGCCAGCAGCCAAGTCCGCGCAGGGGAAGCTTTCTTT. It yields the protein CASSQVRAGEAFF.

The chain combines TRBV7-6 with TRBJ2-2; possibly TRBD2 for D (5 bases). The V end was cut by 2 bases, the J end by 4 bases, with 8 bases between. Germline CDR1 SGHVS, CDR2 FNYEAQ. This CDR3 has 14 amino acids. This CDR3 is CASSLTSGTGELFF. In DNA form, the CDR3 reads TGTGCCAGCAGCTTAACGAGCGGCACCGGGGAGCTGTTTTTT.

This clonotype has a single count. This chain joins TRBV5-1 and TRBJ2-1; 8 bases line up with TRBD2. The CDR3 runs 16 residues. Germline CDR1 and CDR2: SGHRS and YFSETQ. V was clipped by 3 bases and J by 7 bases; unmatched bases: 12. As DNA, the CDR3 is TGCGCCAGCAGCTCCACGGGTGGCGGGAGGTGGAATGAGCAGTTCTTC. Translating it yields CASSSTGGGRWNEQFF. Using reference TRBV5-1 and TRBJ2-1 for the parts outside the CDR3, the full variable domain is KAGVTQTPRYLIKTRGQQVTLSCSPISGHRSVSWYQQTPGQGLQFLFEYFSETQRNKGNFPGRFSGRQFSNSRSEMNVSTLELGDSALYLCASSSTGGGRWNEQFFGPGTRLTVL.

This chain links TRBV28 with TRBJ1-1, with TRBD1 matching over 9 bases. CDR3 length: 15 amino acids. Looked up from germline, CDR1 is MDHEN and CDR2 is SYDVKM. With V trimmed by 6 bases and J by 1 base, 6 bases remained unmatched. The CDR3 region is CASRDRGRGNTEAFF. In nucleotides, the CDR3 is TGTGCCAGCAGGGACAGGGGTCGAGGGAACACTGAAGCTTTCTTT.

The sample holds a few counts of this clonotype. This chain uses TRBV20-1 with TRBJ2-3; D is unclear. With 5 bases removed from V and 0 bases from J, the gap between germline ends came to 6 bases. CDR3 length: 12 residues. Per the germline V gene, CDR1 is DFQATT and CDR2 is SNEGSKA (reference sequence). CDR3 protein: CSASHSTDTQYF. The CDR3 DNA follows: TGCAGTGCTTCGCATAGCACAGATACGCAGTATTTT.

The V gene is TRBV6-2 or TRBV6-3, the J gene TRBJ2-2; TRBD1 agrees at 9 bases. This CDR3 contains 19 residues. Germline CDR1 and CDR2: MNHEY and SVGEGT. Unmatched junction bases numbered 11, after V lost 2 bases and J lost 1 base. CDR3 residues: CASSYRRDRVAGNTGELFF. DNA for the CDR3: TGTGCCAGCAGTTACCGTCGGGACAGGGTAGCAGGGAACACCGGGGAGCTGTTTTTT.

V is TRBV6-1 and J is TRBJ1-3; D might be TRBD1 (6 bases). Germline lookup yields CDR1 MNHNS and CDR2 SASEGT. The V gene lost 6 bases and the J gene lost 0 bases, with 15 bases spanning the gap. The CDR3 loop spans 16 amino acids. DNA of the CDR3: TGTGCCAGCAGGCCCCTGACAGGTAGCTCTGGAAACACCATATATTTT. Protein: CASRPLTGSSGNTIYF.

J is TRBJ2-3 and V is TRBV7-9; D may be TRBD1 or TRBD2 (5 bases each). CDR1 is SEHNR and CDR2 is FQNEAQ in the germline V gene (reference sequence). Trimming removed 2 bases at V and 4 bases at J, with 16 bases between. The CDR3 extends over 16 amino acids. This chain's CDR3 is CASSLLGWGSPDTQYF. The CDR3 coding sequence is TGTGCCAGCAGCTTACTCGGATGGGGGTCCCCAGATACGCAGTATTTT.